The 16 T cell receptor beta chains presented below share a single source sample, sequenced in a study of CD8 T cells in Susac syndrome. cDNA came from around 0.5 to 1 ug RNA primed by random hexamers. Via MiXCR, TCRdb re-called the immunoSEQ multiplex PCR reads, giving one row per CDR3 protein. The repertoire holds about 130,000 distinct CDR3 sequences, with about 95% as singletons. Sample: CD4+ T cells from PBMCs. These receptors all come from a human donor in good health.

The table lists this clonotype with a count of one. The chain combines TRBV7-2 with TRBJ1-1; D ambiguous. The CDR3 loop spans 15 amino acids. CDR1 and CDR2 (germline): SGHTA, FQGNSA. V was trimmed by 1 base and J by 0 bases, leaving 9 bases between them. The CDR3 sequence: CASSLEGPMNTEAFF. CDR3 DNA sequence: TGTGCCAGCAGCTTAGAAGGGCCTATGAACACTGAAGCTTTCTTT.

The CDR3 nucleotides are TGTGCCAGCAGTGAGGGACTAGCCGGGACCCAGTACTTC. Protein sequence: CASSEGLAGTQYF. The chain couples TRBV2 to TRBJ2-5, with TRBD2 matching 9 bases. Germline CDR1 and CDR2: SNHLY and FYNNEI. The CDR3 spans 13 residues. The trim removed 3 bases at V and 7 bases at J, leaving 3 bases unmatched.

V is TRBV19 and J is TRBJ2-1; TRBD2 matches at 9 bases. The CDR3 length is 14 residues. Germline V gives CDR1 LNHDA, CDR2 SQIVND (reference sequence). J was trimmed by 5 bases and V by 8 bases; bases with no gene match: 7. Here the CDR3 DNA reads TGTGCCAGTTCCATTAGCGGGAGAGACAATGAGCAGTTCTTC. It specifies CASSISGRDNEQFF.

V and J are TRBV5-1 and TRBJ2-7, with TRBD1 matching 8 bases. Trimming took 1 base from V and 6 from J; bases not matched to a gene: 15. This CDR3 region has 17 residues. The germline CDR1 and CDR2 sequences are SGHRS and YFSETQ. The CDR3 loop reads CASSLRILQGGRGEQYF. CDR3 bases: TGCGCCAGCAGCTTGCGGATTCTACAGGGGGGCCGGGGCGAGCAGTACTTC.

The V call is TRBV23-1, the J call TRBJ1-2; D not resolved. TRBV23-1 is placed among ORFs of uncertain function. Trimming removed 0 bases from V and 5 bases from J, with 13 bases in between. CDR3 size: 15 residues. As DNA, the CDR3 is TGCGCCAGCAGTCAATCCGTGGGCCCGGCGTATGGCTACACCTTC. The encoded protein is CASSQSVGPAYGYTF.

The table lists this clonotype with a count of one. The rearrangement uses TRBV27 and TRBJ1-1, with 8 bases matching TRBD1. In germline, CDR1 is MNHEY, CDR2 SMNVEV (reference sequence). V dropped 1 base and J dropped 7; count of bases not matched to a gene: 2. The CDR3 covers 13 residues. CDR3 residues: CASSLWDRHEAFF. In DNA, the CDR3 is TGTGCCAGCAGTTTATGGGACAGGCATGAAGCTTTCTTT.

The rearrangement uses TRBV6-1 and TRBJ2-1; TRBD1 aligns across 10 bases. The CDR3 is made up of 15 amino acids. Trimming at V came to 1 base and at J to 6 bases, leaving 3 bases not matched to a gene. Germline CDR1 reads MNHNS; CDR2 reads SASEGT. CDR3 coding DNA: TGTGCCAGCAGTGAAGGGGGACAGGGGTTCAATGAGCAGTTCTTC. Its protein product is CASSEGGQGFNEQFF.

This chain connects TRBV5-1 to TRBJ2-7; the D call may be TRBD1 or TRBD2 (5 bases each). The CDR3 loop spans 13 amino acids. From germline, CDR1 is SGHRS and CDR2 YFSETQ. V was trimmed by 8 bases and J by 2 bases, leaving 14 bases between them. Written as DNA, the CDR3 is TGCGCCAGTGGGGGAGAGGCCCCCTACGAGCAGTACTTC. Translated, it gives CASGGEAPYEQYF.

The chain joins TRBV12-3 or TRBV12-4 to TRBJ2-7; D tentatively fits TRBD1 or TRBD2 (5 bases each). This CDR3 comprises 14 residues. Trimming shortened V by 0 bases and J by 6 bases, and 12 bases separated the two germline ends. The CDR3 is CASSLARAGSEQYF. For the CDR3, the DNA is TGTGCCAGCAGTTTAGCCAGGGCGGGCTCCGAGCAGTACTTC.

This sequence joins TRBV3-1 and TRBJ1-2; weak D call: TRBD1 (5 bases). The germline gives CDR1 LGHDT, CDR2 YNNKEL (reference sequence). The V end was cut by 5 bases, the J end by 7 bases, with 11 bases between. The CDR3 extends over 12 amino acids. CDR3 DNA sequence: TGTGCCAGCAGCTCCAGGGTCGGTGGCTACACCTTC. It is translated as CASSSRVGGYTF.

This clonotype was observed a single time. V gene TRBV7-2 combines with J gene TRBJ2-2, with no clear D. Germline-derived CDR1 and CDR2 are SGHTA and FQGNSA. The CDR3 totals 12 residues. Trimming pared 5 bases from V and 3 bases from J, leaving 4 bases between. The CDR3 is CASSRYTGELFF. CDR3 bases: TGTGCCAGCAGCCGGTACACCGGGGAGCTGTTTTTT.

The V call is TRBV6-2 or TRBV6-3, the J call TRBJ2-1; 10 nucleotides align to TRBD2. In germline, CDR1 is MNHEY, CDR2 SVGEGT. The CDR3 covers 20 residues. With 0 bases clipped from V and 0 bases from J, the junction kept 11 bases outside the gene matches. DNA of the CDR3: TGTGCCAGCAGTTACTCCCTTGTAGCGGGAGGTGCCTCCTCCTACAATGAGCAGTTCTTC. Amino acids: CASSYSLVAGGASSYNEQFF.

As DNA, the CDR3 is TGTGCCAGCAACGGGCAGCTACAAGAGACCCAGTACTTC. Residues: CASNGQLQETQYF. The chain has TRBV28 and TRBJ2-5; D is unclear. In germline, CDR1 is MDHEN, CDR2 SYDVKM. The CDR3 loop spans 13 amino acids. Trimming stripped 7 bases from V and 2 bases from J, with 11 bases between.

This sequence joins TRBV30 and TRBJ1-5; D remains ambiguous. Deletions cut 2 bases from V and 7 bases from J, with 12 bases between. In germline, CDR1 is GTSNPN, CDR2 SVGIG (reference sequence). CDR3 length: 13 amino acids. The CDR3 is CAWSRQVGQPQHF. CDR3 nucleotide sequence: TGTGCCTGGAGTCGCCAGGTTGGACAGCCCCAGCATTTT.

The rearrangement links TRBV29-1 to TRBJ2-5; 12 bases fit TRBD1. Per germline, CDR1 SQVTM and CDR2 ANQGSEA. The trim removed 6 bases at V and 5 bases at J, leaving 19 bases unmatched. There are 18 residues in the CDR3. CDR3 sequence: CSVLINNPGTGGLETQYF. Here the CDR3 DNA reads TGCAGCGTCTTGATAAATAATCCCGGGACAGGGGGCTTGGAGACCCAGTACTTC.

V is TRBV29-1 and J is TRBJ2-5; the D gene is possibly TRBD1 (5 bases). With 7 bases removed from V and 4 bases from J, the gap between germline ends came to 25 bases. The CDR3 length is 16 residues. Germline CDR1 and CDR2: SQVTM and ANQGSEA. This CDR3 is CSAPPDSTIPLETQYF. As DNA, the CDR3 is TGCAGCGCCCCACCAGACAGCACCATACCTCTAGAGACCCAGTACTTC.